The source of this TCR beta chain is a study of T cell responses to AZD1222 COVID-19 vaccine. This table comes from immunoSEQ multiplex PCR, and its TCRdb copy is limited to in-frame clones, with some not included. The sample carries under 150,000 clones, 85% to 95% recorded once. V dropped 4 bases and J dropped 8 bases, with 14 bases sitting between them. Germline CDR1 is MNHEY and CDR2 is SVGAGI. The CDR3 totals 13 residues. The sequenced sample was peripheral blood, obtained 28 days after the second AZD1222 dose. This chain uses TRBV6-5 with TRBJ1-2, with a weak D call TRBD1 (6 bases). This clonotype was obtained from an adult who received the AZD1222 COVID-19 vaccine. The CDR3 DNA reads as TGTGCCAGCAGTTTCCCGGGGGCTCTCGGCTACACCTTC. It specifies CASSFPGALGYTF.